Below, 3 T cell receptor beta chains from the same sample are listed, as sequenced in a study of metastatic and nonmetastatic thyroid tumors. TCRdb redid the clone calls on the PCR reads using MiXCR. Counted here are 21,000 or so clones, around 19% occurring once; the ten biggest clones make up around 26%. Not a single patient had been given any form of treatment at any point before undergoing thyroid surgery. The sequencing input was blood. These receptors were taken from a female donor with papillary thyroid cancer or a benign thyroid nodule (not recorded which). Some clones in this sample may be carry-over from other donors' samples.

This clone was observed many times. The chain uses TRBV7-6 and TRBJ1-5; TRBD1 is a possible D gene (5 bases). In germline, CDR1 is SGHVS, CDR2 FNYEAQ. Trimming cost V 3 bases and J 7 bases, with 13 bases left between them. The CDR3 runs 14 residues. DNA for the CDR3: TGTGCCAGCAGCTTGGCCGAGGGGAGACAGCCCCAGCATTTT. Its translation is CASSLAEGRQPQHF.

This clone was counted ten times or more. The chain uses TRBV5-6 and TRBJ1-2, with 12 bases aligning to TRBD1. V was clipped by 2 bases and J by 8 bases; unmatched bases: 4. The CDR3 has 14 amino acids. Germline CDR1 SGHDT, CDR2 YYEEEE. The CDR3 DNA is TGTGCCAGCAGCTTCGGGACAGGGGGCGAAGGCTACACCTTC. This encodes CASSFGTGGEGYTF.

About this clone itself: One junction end does not reproduce the germline sequence, and a read error may be involved. V gene TRBV6-1 combines with J gene TRBJ1-2, with 9 nucleotides matching TRBD1. CDR3 size: 15 residues. Germline assignment: CDR1 MNHNS and CDR2 SASEGT. Here the CDR3 reads CASSIRDRVRYGSTF. CDR3 in DNA: TGTGCCAGCAGTATAAGGGACAGGGTGCGATATGGCTCCACCTTC.